This TCR beta chain emerged from a study of OX40 agonist ivuxolimab in advanced cancers. For the wider study: The costimulatory receptor OX40 (CD134) was targeted by ivuxolimab, a fully human IgG2 agonistic monoclonal antibody. The dose-escalation cohort was roughly 80% male with a mean age of about 60 years, ranging from roughly 20 to 80. Among the 52 dose-escalation patients, approximately 20 had hepatocellular carcinoma, 15 or so melanoma, 9 renal cell carcinoma and 9 head and neck cancer. The paper reports the monotherapy dose-escalation portion (N of about 47 patients) of the phase I ivuxolimab trial. Intravenous ivuxolimab was administered to patients every 2 weeks at six dose levels: 0.01, 0.1, 0.3, 1.5, 3 and 10 mg/kg. The point of sequencing TCRbeta in the periphery was to test whether ivuxolimab changed TCR sequence diversity and drove clonal T-cell expansion. Partial responses occurred in three dose-escalation patients, of whom one had hepatocellular carcinoma and two had cutaneous melanoma. Patients were allowed to have had prior anti-PD-1, anti-PD-L1 or anti-CTLA-4 therapy, and approximately 37% of the dose-escalation patients had been treated with checkpoint inhibitors.

Genomic DNA was extracted from sorted cells for sequencing of the TCRbeta CDR3 region. The immunoSEQ Assay was used for sequencing of TCRbeta CDR3 regions. TCRdb obtained this table from immuneACCESS and retained in-frame rearrangements with V and J assigned. These tables miss some clones; where compared with another copy, unresolved V genes account for less than half of the shortfall, and the remainder is unexplained. The sample table lists about 100,000 clones, 89% of them with a count of one. The ten largest clones represent approximately 0.16% of the sample. The CDR3 numbers 16 residues from cysteine through phenylalanine. Only the CDR3 portion is preserved as DNA: 48 bases, with reading frame beginning at the first base. Sequences SGDLS (CDR1) and YYNGEE (CDR2) are obtained from the germline V gene. The germline V end is reduced by 4 bases and the J end by 4 bases; junction bases left unmatched: 6.

Patients with a history of autoimmune disease or receiving systemic immunosuppression were excluded from the trial. Peripheral blood for TCR sequencing was collected from all dose cohorts at baseline, on cycle 4 day 1, and on cycle 7 day 1. The samples were drawn from a first-in-human, open-label, multicenter phase I dose-escalation trial of ivuxolimab. The trial enrolled adults with locally advanced or metastatic head and neck squamous cell, hepatocellular, melanoma or renal cell carcinoma. Before TCR sequencing, CD4+ T cells and CD8+ T cells from peripheral blood were sorted into separate populations. The paper's findings and limits, for the study overall: On average, CD8+ T cells showed more expanded clones than CD4+ T cells after ivuxolimab. In the 0.1-3.0 mg/kg groups, partial responders had among the lowest normalized peripheral clonal expansion, particularly in CD8+ T cells. Antigen specificity was not determined for the clonally expanded peripheral T cells. Low levels of normalized T-cell clonal expansion were also seen in some patients who did not respond. At doses from 0.1 to 3.0 mg/kg, clonal expansion was seen in both CD4+ and CD8+ blood T cells between baseline and week 6.

This clone is a singleton in its sample. Its antigen target is currently unknown. Per-base quality was not reported, and no clone a single base away is much larger than it. The chain uses TRBV9 and TRBJ2-3, and TRBD2 aligns with 13 junction nucleotides. The sample consisted of CD4+ or CD8+ T cells sorted from blood, taken in a trial of the OX40 agonist ivuxolimab. This sequence was found in an adult with an advanced solid tumor such as melanoma, head and neck, liver or kidney cancer. The CDR3 loop reads CASSFGLAGVADTQYF. The DNA sequence is given as TGTGCCAGCAGCTTCGGACTAGCGGGAGTAGCAGATACGCAGTATTTT.